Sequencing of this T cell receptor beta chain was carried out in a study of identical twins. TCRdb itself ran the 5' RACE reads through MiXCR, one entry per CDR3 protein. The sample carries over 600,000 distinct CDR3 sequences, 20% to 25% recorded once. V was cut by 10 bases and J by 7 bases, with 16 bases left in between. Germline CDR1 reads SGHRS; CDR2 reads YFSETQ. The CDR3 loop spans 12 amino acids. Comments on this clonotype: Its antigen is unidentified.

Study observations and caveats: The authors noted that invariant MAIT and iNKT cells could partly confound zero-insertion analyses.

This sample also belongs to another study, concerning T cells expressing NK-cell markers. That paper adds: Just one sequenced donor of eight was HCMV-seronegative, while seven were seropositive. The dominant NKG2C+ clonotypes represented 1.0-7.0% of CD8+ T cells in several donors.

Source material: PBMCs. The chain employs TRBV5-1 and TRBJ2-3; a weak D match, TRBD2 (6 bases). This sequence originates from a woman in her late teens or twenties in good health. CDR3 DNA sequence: TGCGCCGTCAGGGAGGAGGGACATACGCAGTATTTT. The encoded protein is CAVREEGHTQYF. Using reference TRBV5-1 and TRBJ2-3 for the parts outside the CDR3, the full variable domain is KAGVTQTPRYLIKTRGQQVTLSCSPISGHRSVSWYQQTPGQGLQFLFEYFSETQRNKGNFPGRFSGRQFSNSRSEMNVSTLELGDSALYLCAVREEGHTQYFGPGTRLTVL.